This T cell receptor (beta chain) comes out of a study of blood T cell repertoires in COVID-19 (dated by TCRdb to 2018 to 2021). Background on the whole study: Collaborator samples came from the United States, Italy and Spain and covered acute and convalescent phases of COVID-19. The prospective study material was composed of cDNA or gDNA derived from T cells, B-cell-depleted T cells, or PBMCs. The dataset comprised deeply sampled blood TCRbeta repertoires from subjects exposed to, actively infected with, or recovered from COVID-19. The repertoires were released in a freely available public database intended as a resource for research on the immune response to SARS-CoV-2. Samples came from the ongoing ImmuneRACE study (first 160 participants) plus 1,254 subjects from 6 global collaborators. The sample metadata nearly always contained a de-identified subject ID, COVID-19 status, age in years and sex. HLA class I and class II types, where available, came from metadata supplied by the sample provider rather than from assay-based typing. Points the paper makes about the study in general: How much clinical and demographic metadata was included differed by source and by participant, and the metadata was provided uncurated.

In the prospective study, participants were about 18 to 95 years old, resided in about two dozen geographic areas of the United States, and were enrolled through a virtual design. To assign participants to cohorts, the prospective study relied on clinical history that participants themselves reported in a screening survey and a study questionnaire. Exposed participants were defined as having been in contact with someone with a PCR-confirmed or clinician-diagnosed COVID-19 case within 2 weeks of study entry. Mobile phlebotomists in the prospective study collected whole blood, serum and a nasopharyngeal or oropharyngeal swab from every participant. Additional blood draws and questionnaires over an approximately 2-month period could optionally be provided by prospective study participants. Blood samples from the prospective study were shipped frozen or at room temperature prior to DNA extraction.

TCRbeta CDR3 regions were amplified from genomic DNA using the immunoSEQ Assay, a bias-controlled multiplex PCR. The study's own analysis went as follows. The number of nucleated cells in each sample was estimated from the amplification of reference gene primers within the assay. To quantify the absolute abundance of each unique TCRbeta CDR3 rearrangement, sequence reads were collapsed and filtered. For each sample, productive Simpson clonality was calculated by taking the square root of Simpson's diversity index across productive rearrangements. The table comes from immuneACCESS by way of TCRdb, which keeps in-frame sequences with V and J called. Part of the clones is missing from these tables; in studies checked, under half for an unresolved V gene and the rest for unknown reasons. D and trimming come from the DNA, and the V and J calls and clone size come from that table. Within this sample are 130,000 to 150,000 clones, with 84% of them counted one time only. Of the sample, about 5.8% is held by the ten largest clones.

Comments on this clone: It has no known antigen specificity. Base qualities were left out, and no much larger clone turns up one base away.

Unmatched junction bases come to 6, with V trimmed by 4 bases and J by 0 bases. CDR3 length: 16 amino acids, cysteine to phenylalanine. Only the CDR3 DNA is retained, 48 bases long and in frame from the first base. For CDR1 and CDR2, the germline V gene lists SGHRS and YFSETQ. The chain is assembled from TRBV5-1 and TRBJ1-3; 8 bases in between match TRBD1. This receptor was obtained from a woman aged 45 to 65 who had been exposed to COVID-19. Sequenced material: PBMCs or T cells enriched from blood (not recorded which). The CDR3 protein sequence reads: CASSRTGTLSGNTIYF. The DNA sequence is given as TGCGCCAGCAGCCGGACAGGGACCCTCTCTGGAAACACCATATATTTT.